This TCR beta chain was captured in a study of T-cell memory formation after mild COVID-19. Broader study findings: CD8+ contracting clones occupied EMRA, while CD4+ ones occupied mainly CM and EM.

The CDR3 runs to 12 residues. Trimming stripped 2 bases from V and 7 bases from J, with 8 bases between. This clonotype showed up many times. What it binds is not known. TCRdb redid the calling of the 5' RACE reads with MiXCR, one entry per CDR3 protein. This sample yields some 57,000 distinct CDR3 sequences, of which over 9% are seen a single time; around 23% belongs to the top ten. The specimen sequenced was PBMCs or a T cell subset sorted from them (not recorded which). The clonotype was recovered from a young man who had mild COVID-19 (a few samples of this study predate the infection). Cell type and time point are not known. The gene calls are TRBV12-3 or TRBV12-4 and TRBJ1-1, with D unresolved. CDR3 bases: TGTGCCAGCAGTTTATTAAATGGTGAAGCTTTCTTT. Translation: CASSLLNGEAFF.